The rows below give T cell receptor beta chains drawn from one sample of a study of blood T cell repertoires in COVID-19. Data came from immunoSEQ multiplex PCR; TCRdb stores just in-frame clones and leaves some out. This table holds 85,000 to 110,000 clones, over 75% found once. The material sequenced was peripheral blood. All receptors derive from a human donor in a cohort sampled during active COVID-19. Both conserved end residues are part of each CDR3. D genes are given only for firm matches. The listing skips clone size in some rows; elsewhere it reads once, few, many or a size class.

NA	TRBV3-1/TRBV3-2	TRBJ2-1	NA	TGTGCCAGCCGCGGTAGTTCCCGAATCAATGAGCAGTTCTTC	CASRGSSRINEQFF
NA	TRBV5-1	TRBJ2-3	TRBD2	TGCGCCAGCAGCTTGGCCGGGCTAGCGGGAGAAAATACGCAGTATTTT	CASSLAGLAGENTQYF
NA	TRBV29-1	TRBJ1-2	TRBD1	TGCAGCGCTGAGCAGGGGGCGCCGATTACATTC	CSAEQGAPITF
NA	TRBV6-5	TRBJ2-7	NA	TGTGCCAGCCGAGGAGAAAAGGCCTACGAGCAGTACTTC	CASRGEKAYEQYF
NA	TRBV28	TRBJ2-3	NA	TGTGCCAGCAGTCTCACTACCCTGGTTGGAGATACGCAGTATTTT	CASSLTTLVGDTQYF
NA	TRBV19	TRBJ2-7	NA	TGTGCCAGTAGTATAGGAGGGATACTCTACGAGCAGTACTTC	CASSIGGILYEQYF
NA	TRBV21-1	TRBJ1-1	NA	TGTGCCAGCAGTCGCAATTATCGCCGGGACAGGCATCTTAGAATGAACACTGAAGCTTTCTTT	CASSRNYRRDRHLRMNTEAFF
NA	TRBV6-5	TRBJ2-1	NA	TGTGCCAGCACCTACCCGGGAGCACGTAATGAGCAGTTCTTC	CASTYPGARNEQFF
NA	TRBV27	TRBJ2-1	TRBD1	TGTGCCAGCAGTTTGGACAGGGAGGATAGCAATGAGCAGTTCTTC	CASSLDREDSNEQFF
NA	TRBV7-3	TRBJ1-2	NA	TGTGCCAGCAGCTTAGGGGCTGGGAATGGCTACACCTTC	CASSLGAGNGYTF
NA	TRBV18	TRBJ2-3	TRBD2	TGTGCCAGCTCACCTCTAGCGGGACTCACAGATACGCAGTATTTT	CASSPLAGLTDTQYF
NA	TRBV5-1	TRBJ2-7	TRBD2	TGCGCCGGGCGAGCGGGGATCGAGCAGTACTTC	CAGRAGIEQYF
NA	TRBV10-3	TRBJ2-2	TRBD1	TGTGCCATCAGAATGGGACAGGGGTACACCGGGGAGCTGTTTTTT	CAIRMGQGYTGELFF
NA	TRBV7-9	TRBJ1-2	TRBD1	TGTGCCAGCAGCTCTCATGGACAGGGCTATGGCTACACCTTC	CASSSHGQGYGYTF
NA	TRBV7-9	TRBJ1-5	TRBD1	TGTGCCAGCAGCTCGGGACAGGTCAATCAGCCCCAGCATTTT	CASSSGQVNQPQHF
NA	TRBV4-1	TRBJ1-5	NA	TGCGCCAGCAGCCAAGACGGGGGAATAGGGAATCAGCCCCAGCATTTT	CASSQDGGIGNQPQHF
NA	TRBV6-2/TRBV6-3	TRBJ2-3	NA	TGTGCCAGCAGTGATACCGGGGGATTCACAGATACGCAGTATTTT	CASSDTGGFTDTQYF
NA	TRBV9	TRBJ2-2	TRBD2	TGTGCCAGCAGCGTATCCCTCATAGGGACTAGCGGTGCCACCGGGGAGCTGTTTTTT	CASSVSLIGTSGATGELFF
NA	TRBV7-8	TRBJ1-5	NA	TGTGCCAGCAGCTTAGCAGTAGGCAGGTATAGCAATCAGCCCCAGCATTTT	CASSLAVGRYSNQPQHF
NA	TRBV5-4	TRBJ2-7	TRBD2	TGTGCCAGCAGCTTTCGAGCGGGGGGGACCGAGCAGTACTTC	CASSFRAGGTEQYF
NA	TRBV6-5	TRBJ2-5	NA	TGTGCCAGCATCCGGGTTGGGGAGACCCAGTACTTC	CASIRVGETQYF
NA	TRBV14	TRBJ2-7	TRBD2	TGTGCCAGCAGCCACAGCGGGATTATCTACGAGCAGTACTTC	CASSHSGIIYEQYF
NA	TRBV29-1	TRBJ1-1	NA	TGCAGCGTCCCAGGGATAGCTCAACTTTTT	CSVPGIAQLF
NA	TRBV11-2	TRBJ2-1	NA	TGTGCCAGCAGCTTGGGTCTCGCGGCGTACAATGAGCAGTTCTTC	CASSLGLAAYNEQFF
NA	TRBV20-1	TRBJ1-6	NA	TGCAGTGCTAGTCAATATGGGGCCCGCTTGTACAATTCACCCCTCCACTTT	CSASQYGARLYNSPLHF
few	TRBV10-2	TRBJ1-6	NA	TGCGCCAGCACTACGGGACAAATTAATTCACCCCTCCACTTT	CASTTGQINSPLHF
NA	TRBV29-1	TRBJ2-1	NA	TGCAGCGTTGGGCTAGTCGGCGATGAGCAGTTCTTC	CSVGLVGDEQFF
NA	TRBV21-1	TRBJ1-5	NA	TGTGCCAGCAGCAAAGAACGGTCGGGGGGGCGAGCGGATCAGCCCCAGCATTTT	CASSKERSGGRADQPQHF
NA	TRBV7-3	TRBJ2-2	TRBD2	TGTGCCAGCAGTCCTAGCGGGAGTGGGTTGGGGGAGCTGTTTTTT	CASSPSGSGLGELFF
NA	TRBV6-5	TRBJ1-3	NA	TGTGCCAGCAGTCAACAGGGCTTCTCTGGAAACACCATATATTTT	CASSQQGFSGNTIYF
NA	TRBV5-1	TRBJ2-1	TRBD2	TGCGCCAGCAACCTAGCGGGTGGGTCCTACAATGAGCAGTTCTTC	CASNLAGGSYNEQFF
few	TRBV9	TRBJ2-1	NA	TGTGCCAGCAGCGCAACGTCGACTTCCAGCTCCTACAATGAGCAGTTCTTC	CASSATSTSSSYNEQFF
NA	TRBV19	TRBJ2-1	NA	TGTGCCAGTAGTATAGATACACATTACAATGAGCAGTTCTTC	CASSIDTHYNEQFF
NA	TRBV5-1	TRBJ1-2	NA	TGCGCCAGCAGCTTGTTTGATGGGGAGAATGGCTACACCTTC	CASSLFDGENGYTF
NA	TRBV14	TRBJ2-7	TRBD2	TGTGCCAGCAGTCGGACTAGTAGGCTTGGAGAGCAGTACTTC	CASSRTSRLGEQYF
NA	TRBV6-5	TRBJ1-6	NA	TGTGCCAGCAGCGGAGGGAGCTCCTATAATTCACCCCTCCACTTT	CASSGGSSYNSPLHF
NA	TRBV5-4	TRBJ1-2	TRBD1	TGTGCCAGCAGCTTAGGGGACAGGGTTTTCTATGGCTACACCTTC	CASSLGDRVFYGYTF
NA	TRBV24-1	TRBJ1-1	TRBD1	TGTGCCACCAGTGATCGGCCAGGGGGCGTTTCTGAAGCTTTCTTT	CATSDRPGGVSEAFF
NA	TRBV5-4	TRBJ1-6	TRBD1	TGTGCCAGCAGCTTTAAGTTCCAGGGGGATTCACCCCTCCACTTT	CASSFKFQGDSPLHF
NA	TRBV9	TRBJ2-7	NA	TGTGCCAGCAGCGAGGCGGGGCTACCGTACCACGAGCAGTACTTC	CASSEAGLPYHEQYF
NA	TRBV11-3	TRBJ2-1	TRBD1	TGTGCCAGCAGCTCCCAGGGGGCCTCCGAGCAGTTCTTC	CASSSQGASEQFF
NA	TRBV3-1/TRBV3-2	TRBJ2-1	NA	TGTGCCAGCAGCCAAGAATCCGGCTACAATGAGCAGTTCTTC	CASSQESGYNEQFF
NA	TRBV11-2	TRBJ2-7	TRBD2	TGTGCCAGCAGCTTAAAGACTAGCGGCAGCTCCTACGAGCAGTACTTC	CASSLKTSGSSYEQYF
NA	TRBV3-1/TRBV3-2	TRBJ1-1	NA	TGTGCCAGCAGCCAAGCGTCAGTGAACACTGAAGCTTTCTTT	CASSQASVNTEAFF
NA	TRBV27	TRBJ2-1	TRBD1	TGTGCCAGCATCCCCCAAGTTGGGGACAGGGCCCACCCCAGCTCCTACAATGAGCAGTTCTTC	CASIPQVGDRAHPSSYNEQFF
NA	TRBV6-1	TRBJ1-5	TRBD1	TGTGCCAGCAGTGAACAGGGGGCATTAAGCAATCAGCCCCAGCATTTT	CASSEQGALSNQPQHF
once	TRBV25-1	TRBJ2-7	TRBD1	TGTGCCAGCAGTGATAGACAGGGTATTCTCCACGAGCAGTACTTC	CASSDRQGILHEQYF
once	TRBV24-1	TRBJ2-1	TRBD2	TGTGCTACCGGGACTAGCGGGAGTTATGCCAATGAGCAGTTCTTC	CATGTSGSYANEQFF
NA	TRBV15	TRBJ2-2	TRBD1	TGTGCCACCAGCGGCCGGGACAGAGAAAACACCGGGGAGCTGTTTTTT	CATSGRDRENTGELFF
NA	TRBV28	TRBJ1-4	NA	TGTGCCAGCAGTGGAGAAGGAGCTAATGAAAAACTGTTTTTT	CASSGEGANEKLFF
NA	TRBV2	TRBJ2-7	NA	TGTGCCAGCAGTGGGGACACACGCTACGAGCAGTACTTC	CASSGDTRYEQYF